This T cell receptor beta chain was obtained from a study of regulatory T cells in long-lasting Graves disease. Germline CDR1 reads SQVTM; CDR2 reads ANQGSEA. The CDR3 has 13 amino acids. V trimming: 3 bases; J trimming: 7 bases; junction bases outside the gene matches: 5. Time point meaning: newly diagnosed GD, antithyroid drugs for less than 3 months. PBMCs were the source of the RNA used for TCR sequencing. EDTA tubes were used for drawing 8 to 9 milliliters of peripheral blood. With iRepertoire HTBI primers and Arm-PCR of CDR3 regions, TCR beta libraries were built. Each CDR3 protein is one row after TCRdb ran MiXCR on the multiplex PCR reads. Of about 460,000 distinct CDR3 sequences listed, around 15% are singletons. This clonotype was detected only a few times. These sequences were also reported in another study, on T cells in Graves' hyperthyroidism and ophthalmopathy. That publication notes: TCR CDR3 underwent first-round RT-PCR with the HTBI primer set. Blood also carried most thyroid clonotypes expanded above 0.001.

The chain is built from TRBV29-1 and TRBJ2-2; 7 bases fit TRBD2. The source was peripheral blood mononuclear cells (PBMCs), collected at new diagnosis, from a patient treated with antithyroid drugs. The receptor was derived from a woman in her forties or fifties with Graves disease. CDR3 loop: CSVESGGDGELFF. CDR3 DNA: TGCAGCGTTGAGTCGGGGGGTGACGGGGAGCTGTTTTTT.